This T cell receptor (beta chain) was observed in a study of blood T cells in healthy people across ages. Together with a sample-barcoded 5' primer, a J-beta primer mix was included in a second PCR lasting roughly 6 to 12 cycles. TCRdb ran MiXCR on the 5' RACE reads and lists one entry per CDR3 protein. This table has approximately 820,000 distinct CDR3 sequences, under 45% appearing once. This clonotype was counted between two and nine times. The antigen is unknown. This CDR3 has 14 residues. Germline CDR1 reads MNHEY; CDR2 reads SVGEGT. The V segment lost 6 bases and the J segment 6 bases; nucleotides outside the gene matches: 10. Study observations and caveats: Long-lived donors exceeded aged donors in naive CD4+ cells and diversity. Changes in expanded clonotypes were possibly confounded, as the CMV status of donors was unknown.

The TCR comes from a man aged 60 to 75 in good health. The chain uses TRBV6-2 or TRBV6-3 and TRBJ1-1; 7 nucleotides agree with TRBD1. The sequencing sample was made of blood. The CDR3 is CASRTEGATSEAFF. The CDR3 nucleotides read TGTGCCAGCAGAACGGAGGGGGCGACATCTGAAGCTTTCTTT.